Each of the 3 T cell receptor beta chains below was sequenced from the same sample in a study of neoadjuvant anti-PD-1 for oral cavity cancer. Time point defined: after neoadjuvant nivolumab, at surgical resection. This table comes from immunoSEQ multiplex PCR, and its TCRdb copy is limited to in-frame clones, with some not included. The sample includes around 68,000 clones, 86% seen only once; the top ten take 2.5% to 3%. Sequenced material: PBMCs, taken after nivolumab (anti-PD-1) treatment. The receptor source for this set is a person aged 40 to 85 with oral cavity squamous cell carcinoma.

V and J are TRBV20-1 and TRBJ2-3, with D unclear. The germline gives CDR1 DFQATT, CDR2 SNEGSKA (reference sequence). The CDR3 is made up of 11 amino acids. Trimming shortened V by 6 bases and J by 5 bases, and 9 bases separated the two germline ends. Here the CDR3 reads CSAAMVDTQYF. Written as DNA, the CDR3 is TGCAGTGCCGCTATGGTAGATACGCAGTATTTT.

The chain employs TRBV5-5 and TRBJ1-2, with D possibly TRBD1 on 6 matching bases. The CDR3 spans 13 residues. V lost 5 bases, J lost 1 base, and 9 bases lay in between. The germline V gene encodes CDR1 SGHKS and CDR2 YYEKEE (reference sequence). The CDR3 DNA reads TGTGCCAGCAGGCGGACAGATAACTATGGCTACACCTTC. The encoded protein is CASRRTDNYGYTF.

The V gene is TRBV2, the J gene TRBJ1-1; no definite D call. This CDR3 is 15 amino acids long. V was cut by 6 bases and J by 2 bases, with 16 bases left in between. Germline loops: CDR1 SNHLY, CDR2 FYNNEI. DNA for the CDR3: TGTGCCAGCAGGAAGGAGGTTTCAACTAACACTGAAGCTTTCTTT. This gives the protein CASRKEVSTNTEAFF.